This T cell receptor (beta chain) came from a study of blood T cells in healthy people across ages. Study-wide points: No conclusive comparison of naive versus antigen-experienced cells was possible with unsorted PBMCs.

There are 11 residues in the CDR3. The V gene's germline CDR1 is DFQATT and CDR2 SNEGSKA (reference sequence). Trimming cost V 6 bases and J 2 bases, with 8 bases left between them. Sample-barcoded 5' priming and a J-beta primer mix drove a second PCR of about 6 to 12 cycles. TCRdb passed the 5' RACE reads through MiXCR, listing each CDR3 protein once. The table shows about 680,000 distinct CDR3 sequences, with 49% occurring only once. This clonotype came up a few times. Its matching antigen is unknown. The source material was blood. This rearrangement joins TRBV20-1 to TRBJ2-7, with D unclear. This receptor was identified in a woman aged 60-70 years in good health. The CDR3 loop reads CSAWGTYEQYF. The CDR3 region has the DNA TGCAGTGCATGGGGAACCTACGAGCAGTACTTC.